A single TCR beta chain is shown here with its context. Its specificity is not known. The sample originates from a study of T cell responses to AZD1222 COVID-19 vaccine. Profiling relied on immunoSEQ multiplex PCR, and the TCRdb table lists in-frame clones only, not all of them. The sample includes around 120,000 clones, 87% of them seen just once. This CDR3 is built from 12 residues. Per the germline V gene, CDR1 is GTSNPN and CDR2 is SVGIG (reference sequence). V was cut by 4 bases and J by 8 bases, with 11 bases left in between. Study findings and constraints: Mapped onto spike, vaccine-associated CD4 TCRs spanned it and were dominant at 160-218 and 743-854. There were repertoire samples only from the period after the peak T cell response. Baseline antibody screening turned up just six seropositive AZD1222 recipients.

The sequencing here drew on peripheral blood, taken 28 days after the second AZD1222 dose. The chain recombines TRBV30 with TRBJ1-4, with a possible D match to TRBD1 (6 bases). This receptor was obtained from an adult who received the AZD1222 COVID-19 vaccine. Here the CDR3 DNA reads TGTGCCTGGAACAGGGTGAGGGAAAAACTGTTTTTT. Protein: CAWNRVREKLFF.